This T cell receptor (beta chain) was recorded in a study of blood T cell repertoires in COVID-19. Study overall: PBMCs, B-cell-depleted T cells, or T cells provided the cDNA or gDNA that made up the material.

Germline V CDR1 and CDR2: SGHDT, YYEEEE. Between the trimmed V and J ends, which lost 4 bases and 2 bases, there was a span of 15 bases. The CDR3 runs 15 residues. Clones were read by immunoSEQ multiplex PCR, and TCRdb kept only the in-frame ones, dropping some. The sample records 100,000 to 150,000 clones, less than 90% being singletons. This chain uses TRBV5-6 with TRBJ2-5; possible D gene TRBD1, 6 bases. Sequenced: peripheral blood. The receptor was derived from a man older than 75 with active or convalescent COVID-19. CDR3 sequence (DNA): TGTGCCAGCAGCCATCGGGACAAGGTTCAAGAGACCCAGTACTTC. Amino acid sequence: CASSHRDKVQETQYF. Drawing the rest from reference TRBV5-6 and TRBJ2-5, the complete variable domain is DAGVTQSPTHLIKTRGQQVTLRCSPKSGHDTVSWYQQALGQGPQFIFQYYEEEERQRGNFPDRFSGHQFPNYSSELNVNALLLGDSALYLCASSHRDKVQETQYFGPGTRLLVL.